The next 29 T cell receptor beta chains were all read from a single sample in a study of early T cells in non-severe SARS-CoV-2 infection (dated by TCRdb to 2020 to 2022). The library was generated by 5' RACE. TCRdb names NextSeq 500 as the instrument used. The raw public data were reprocessed by TCRdb itself: fastp quality trimming at Q25, MiXCR clonotype calling, in-frame beta chains only. Here each entry gathers all rows of one CDR3 protein and keeps the most common genes and DNA. For this sample there are roughly 63,000 distinct CDR3 sequences; about an eighth appear just once. The ten top clones hold around 4.5% of the sample. Sequencing was performed on whole blood. All receptors come from an adult who was a healthcare worker with PCR-confirmed SARS-CoV-2 infection or an uninfected control (not recorded which).

This clonotype was seen ten or more times. This rearrangement joins TRBV5-4 to TRBJ1-1; no definite D call. The CDR3 has 17 amino acids. Trimming removed 0 bases at V and 0 bases at J, with 15 bases between. Germline CDR1 and CDR2: SGHNT and YYREEE (reference sequence). CDR3 DNA sequence: TGTGCCAGCAGCTTGGGAGTTGGCAGAGGGATGAACACTGAAGCTTTCTTT. It encodes CASSLGVGRGMNTEAFF. Full variable domain (remainder filled in from reference TRBV5-4 and TRBJ1-1): ETGVTQSPTHLIKTRGQQVTLRCSSQSGHNTVSWYQQALGQGPQFIFQYYREEENGRGNFPPRFSGLQFPNYSSELNVNALELDDSALYLCASSLGVGRGMNTEAFFGQGTRLTVV.

This clonotype was counted at least ten times. The chain links TRBV12-3 or TRBV12-4 to TRBJ1-2; D gene uncertain. V dropped 1 base and J dropped 8 bases, with 8 bases sitting between them. The CDR3 is 12 amino acids. Here the CDR3 reads CASSLELRGYTF. The CDR3 DNA sequence: TGTGCCAGCAGTTTAGAACTTCGCGGCTACACCTTC.

This clonotype was seen repeatedly, ten times or more. The chain links TRBV9 to TRBJ2-2, with 10 bases aligning to TRBD1. Trimming took 3 bases from V and 3 from J; bases not matched to a gene: 8. CDR3 length: 17 amino acids. CDR1 and CDR2 from the germline V gene are SGDLS and YYNGEE. The CDR3 DNA reads TGTGCCAGCAGCGCATCCTTCGACAGGGGGCACACCGGGGAGCTGTTTTTT. Its translation: CASSASFDRGHTGELFF.

This clonotype was seen a few times. V usage is TRBV29-1 and J usage is TRBJ1-1, with D possibly matching TRBD1 (5 bases). Germline-derived CDR1 and CDR2 are SQVTM and ANQGSEA. V gave up 7 bases and J gave up 11 bases, with 20 bases separating them. This CDR3 region has 12 residues. CDR3 amino acids: CSAIPTEGLAFF. In nucleotides, the CDR3 is TGCAGCGCCATCCCGACAGAGGGATTGGCTTTCTTT.

The V and J genes are TRBV10-2 and TRBJ1-5; D is perhaps TRBD1 (5 bases). The germline CDR1 and CDR2 sequences are WSHSY and SAAADI. With 3 bases removed from V and 4 bases from J, the gap between germline ends came to 10 bases. There are 14 residues in the CDR3. CDR3 sequence: CASSEGEWNQPQHF. The CDR3 DNA is TGCGCCAGCAGTGAAGGGGAATGGAATCAGCCCCAGCATTTT.

This clonotype occurred many times. V and J are TRBV9 and TRBJ2-4, with 7 bases fitting TRBD1. The CDR3 sequence is 14 residues long. V gave up 6 bases and J gave up 1 base; unmatched junction bases: 4. The germline gives CDR1 SGDLS, CDR2 YYNGEE. CDR3 coding DNA: TGTGCCAGCACCGAGGGGGCCGCCAAAAACATTCAGTACTTC. Amino acid sequence: CASTEGAAKNIQYF.

This clonotype appeared many times. The chain has TRBV20-1 and TRBJ1-4; TRBD1 matches at 9 bases. CDR3 length: 13 amino acids. V was pared by 1 base and J by 8 bases, with 2 bases of the junction left unmatched. Germline V gene sequence: CDR1 DFQATT, CDR2 SNEGSKA (reference sequence). This chain's CDR3 is CSARGGQGEKLFF. CDR3 DNA: TGCAGTGCTAGAGGGGGACAGGGAGAAAAACTGTTTTTT.

J is TRBJ2-7 and V is TRBV11-2, with TRBD2 as a possible D gene (5 bases). The length of the CDR3 is 13 residues. The germline V gene encodes CDR1 SGHAT and CDR2 FQNNGV. V shed 1 base and J shed 12 bases, with 16 bases lying between them. This chain's CDR3 is CASSLGRTDKGYF. The CDR3 DNA sequence: TGTGCCAGCAGCTTAGGACGGACTGACAAGGGGTACTTC.

This clonotype was recorded at least ten times. V gene TRBV10-3 combines with J gene TRBJ1-3, with 10 bases aligning to TRBD1. Germline CDR1 reads ENHRY; CDR2 reads SYGVKD. There are 16 residues in the CDR3. V gave up 8 bases and J gave up 6 bases; unmatched junction bases: 13. CDR3: CAISAEDRGLPNTIYF. Written as DNA, the CDR3 is TGTGCCATCTCTGCCGAAGACAGGGGGCTTCCAAACACCATATATTTT.

This clonotype showed up many times. Here the CDR3 reads CASSTQGQETQYF. The CDR3 DNA reads as TGTGCCAGCAGCACTCAGGGGCAAGAGACCCAGTACTTC. The chain links TRBV11-2 to TRBJ2-5, with a tentative D call TRBD1 (6 bases). The CDR3 runs 13 residues. Between the trimmed V and J ends, which lost 5 bases and 2 bases, there was a span of 9 bases. CDR1 and CDR2 from the germline V gene are SGHAT and FQNNGV.

This clonotype was counted many times. The chain combines TRBV12-3 or TRBV12-4 with TRBJ2-3; D assignment may be TRBD1 or TRBD2 (6 bases each). Trimming pared 5 bases from V and 0 bases from J, leaving 15 bases between. The length of the CDR3 is 16 residues. This CDR3 reads CASSPRWGASTDTQYF. The CDR3 region has the DNA TGTGCCAGCAGTCCCCGTTGGGGGGCTAGCACAGATACGCAGTATTTT.

This clonotype is categorized as medium-sized. The genes are TRBV10-3 and TRBJ2-7; TRBD2 aligns across 8 bases. Germline loops: CDR1 ENHRY, CDR2 SYGVKD. After removal of 8 bases from V and 3 bases from J, the junction contained 12 bases not matched to a gene. This CDR3 spans 15 amino acids. Here the CDR3 reads CAIALRGVGGYEQYF. DNA of the CDR3: TGTGCCATCGCCCTGCGGGGGGTCGGGGGCTACGAGCAGTACTTC.

J is TRBJ2-5 and V is TRBV10-3; D unclear. This CDR3 has 14 amino acids. Trimming removed 2 bases from V and 2 bases from J, with 9 bases in between. Germline CDR1 reads ENHRY; CDR2 reads SYGVKD. CDR3 DNA: TGTGCCATCAGTGAGAGGTGGGGACAAGAGACCCAGTACTTC. Translated: CAISERWGQETQYF.

Ten or more counts support this clonotype. The chain uses TRBV12-3 or TRBV12-4 and TRBJ2-1; a weak D match, TRBD2 (6 bases). Trimming shortened V by 6 bases and J by 0 bases, and 12 bases separated the two germline ends. The CDR3 totals 15 residues. As DNA, the CDR3 is TGTGCCAGCAGCCCGGGACTTTCCTCCTACAATGAGCAGTTCTTC. It specifies CASSPGLSSYNEQFF.

A few counts support this clonotype. V is TRBV20-1 and J is TRBJ2-1; possible D gene TRBD2, 5 bases. Trimming stripped 8 bases from V and 6 bases from J, with 14 bases between. Per germline, CDR1 DFQATT and CDR2 SNEGSKA (reference sequence). There are 12 residues in the CDR3. The CDR3 here is CSPRTESNEQFF. CDR3 DNA sequence: TGCAGTCCCCGGACTGAGAGCAATGAGCAGTTCTTC.

This clonotype was recorded many times. In DNA, the CDR3 is TGTGCCAGCAGCAGGGACAGAGAAAACACTGAAGCTTTCTTT. This encodes CASSRDRENTEAFF. This chain links TRBV11-3 with TRBJ1-1, with TRBD1 identical over 7 bases. The trim removed 5 bases at V and 2 bases at J, leaving 5 bases unmatched. The CDR3 is 14 amino acids. The germline CDR1 and CDR2 sequences are SGHNT and YENEEA.

This clonotype was seen ten or more times. The chain has TRBV7-9 and TRBJ1-1; D gene unclear. This CDR3 has 14 amino acids. Germline assignment: CDR1 SEHNR and CDR2 FQNEAQ (reference sequence). Trimming removed 4 bases from V and 6 bases from J, with 15 bases in between. In DNA form, the CDR3 reads TGTGCCAGCAGCTCTTCGTCGATAGGGCCTGAAGCTTTCTTT. The encoded protein is CASSSSSIGPEAFF.

This clonotype has at least ten counts. This rearrangement joins TRBV11-2 to TRBJ2-7; 7 nucleotides line up with TRBD1. CDR1 is SGHAT and CDR2 is FQNNGV in the germline V gene. V trimming: 5 bases; J trimming: 7 bases; junction bases outside the gene matches: 17. The length of the CDR3 is 16 residues. DNA of the CDR3: TGTGCCAGCAGCCTAAACGGTGGACAGGCCAGAAGGGAGCAGTACTTC. It encodes CASSLNGGQARREQYF.

This clonotype showed up just a few times. The chain uses TRBV6-5 and TRBJ2-3; TRBD1 or TRBD2 may be the D gene (5 bases each). Germline lookup yields CDR1 MNHEY and CDR2 SVGAGI. The CDR3 contains 15 residues. V was shortened by 5 bases and J by 0 bases, with 12 bases between the two germline ends. The CDR3 loop reads CASSTGTASTDTQYF. CDR3 nucleotide sequence: TGTGCCAGCAGTACCGGGACGGCTAGCACAGATACGCAGTATTTT.

The J gene is TRBJ1-3, the V gene TRBV6-6, with D possibly being TRBD1 (6 bases). The CDR3 consists of 16 residues. Germline CDR1 is MNHNY and CDR2 is SVGAGI (reference sequence). Trimming took 6 bases from V and 0 from J, leaving 15 bases between them. The CDR3 loop reads CASRHETGYSGNTIYF. The CDR3 nucleotides are TGTGCCAGCAGGCATGAGACAGGTTACTCTGGAAACACCATATATTTT.

The sample holds a few counts of this clonotype. The gene calls are TRBV14 and TRBJ2-5, with D tentatively TRBD2 (6 bases). Trimming left V 4 bases short and J 1 base short, with 10 bases between. From germline, CDR1 is SGHDN and CDR2 FVKESK. This CDR3 region has 14 residues. CDR3: CASSRGTAQETQYF. The CDR3, as DNA: TGTGCCAGCAGCCGTGGGACTGCCCAAGAGACCCAGTACTTC.

The chain has TRBV11-1 and TRBJ2-5, with 10 bases that match TRBD1. CDR3 size: 16 residues. Looked up from germline, CDR1 is SGHAT and CDR2 is FQDESV (reference sequence). The V and J ends lost 5 bases and 5 bases, in that order; junction bases with no gene match: 11. The CDR3 reads CASSPNRQGARETQYF. The CDR3 DNA reads as TGTGCCAGCAGCCCAAACCGACAGGGGGCTAGGGAGACCCAGTACTTC.

This clonotype was counted only a few times. CDR3 in DNA: TGCGCCAGCAGCCCGGGACTTAGCAATTCACCCCTCCACTTT. This sequence encodes CASSPGLSNSPLHF. This chain joins TRBV5-1 and TRBJ1-6, with D perhaps TRBD1 (5 bases). CDR1 is SGHRS and CDR2 is YFSETQ in the germline V gene. With 4 bases removed from V and 7 bases from J, the gap between germline ends came to 12 bases. The CDR3 is made up of 14 amino acids.

The chain couples TRBV3-1 to TRBJ2-5; D tentatively reads TRBD1 or TRBD2 (5 bases each). The CDR3 runs 15 residues. The V gene's germline CDR1 is LGHDT and CDR2 YNNKEL (reference sequence). Trimming pared 4 bases from V and 1 base from J, leaving 13 bases between. The CDR3 reads CASSPSPGPQETQYF. The CDR3 coding sequence is TGTGCCAGCAGCCCCAGCCCGGGGCCCCAAGAGACCCAGTACTTC.

This chain links TRBV29-1 with TRBJ1-2, with 7 bases that match TRBD1. Germline V gene data show CDR1 as SQVTM and CDR2 as ANQGSEA. J lost 4 bases, V lost 4 bases, and 6 bases had no gene match. The CDR3 contains 13 residues. For the CDR3, the DNA is TGCAGCGTTGCCGAAGGGGGCAGCTATGGCTACACCTTC. The encoded protein is CSVAEGGSYGYTF. Filled out from reference TRBV29-1 and TRBJ1-2, the complete variable domain reads SAVISQKPSRDICQRGTSLTIQCQVDSQVTMMFWYRQQPGQSLTLIATANQGSEATYESGFVIDKFPISRPNLTFSTLTVSNMSPEDSSIYLCSVAEGGSYGYTFGSGTRLTVV.

This clonotype was seen at least ten times. V and J are TRBV4-1 and TRBJ2-5; no clear D gene. V lost 1 base to trimming and J lost 3 bases, with 6 bases between them. Germline V gene data show CDR1 as MGHRA and CDR2 as YSYEKL. The CDR3 is made up of 13 amino acids. DNA for the CDR3: TGCGCCAGCAGCCAAGTTGGCGAAGAGACCCAGTACTTC. Its translation: CASSQVGEETQYF.

This chain links TRBV15 with TRBJ2-7; D is uncertain. Trimming removed 1 base from V and 4 bases from J, with 8 bases in between. This CDR3 contains 13 residues. The germline CDR1 and CDR2 sequences are LNHNV and YYDKDF (reference sequence). The CDR3 spells CATSRVEPYEQYF. CDR3 DNA: TGTGCCACCAGCAGAGTTGAGCCTTACGAGCAGTACTTC. The variable domain in full, with the rest retrieved from reference TRBV15 and TRBJ2-7, is DAMVIQNPRYQVTQFGKPVTLSCSQTLNHNVMYWYQQKSSQAPKLLFHYYDKDFNNEADTPDNFQSRRPNTSFCFLDIRSPGLGDTAMYLCATSRVEPYEQYFGPGTRLTVT.

This clonotype was seen a few times. The chain is built from TRBV5-1 and TRBJ2-1, with 13 bases that match TRBD2. Germline CDR1 is SGHRS and CDR2 is YFSETQ. V gave up 7 bases and J gave up 7 bases; unmatched junction bases: 8. This CDR3 comprises 15 residues. The CDR3 DNA reads as TGCGCCAGCGACTGGACTAGCGGGGGAGGGAATGAGCAGTTCTTC. This sequence encodes CASDWTSGGGNEQFF.

The V gene is TRBV6-2 or TRBV6-3, the J gene TRBJ2-7, with 12 bases matching TRBD2. Germline V CDR1 and CDR2: MNHEY, SVGEGT. This CDR3 has 17 amino acids. Trimming at V came to 0 bases and at J to 0 bases, leaving 3 bases not matched to a gene. CDR3 region: CASSYSRGLAGSYEQYF. In DNA form, the CDR3 reads TGTGCCAGCAGTTACTCTAGGGGACTAGCGGGCTCCTACGAGCAGTACTTC.